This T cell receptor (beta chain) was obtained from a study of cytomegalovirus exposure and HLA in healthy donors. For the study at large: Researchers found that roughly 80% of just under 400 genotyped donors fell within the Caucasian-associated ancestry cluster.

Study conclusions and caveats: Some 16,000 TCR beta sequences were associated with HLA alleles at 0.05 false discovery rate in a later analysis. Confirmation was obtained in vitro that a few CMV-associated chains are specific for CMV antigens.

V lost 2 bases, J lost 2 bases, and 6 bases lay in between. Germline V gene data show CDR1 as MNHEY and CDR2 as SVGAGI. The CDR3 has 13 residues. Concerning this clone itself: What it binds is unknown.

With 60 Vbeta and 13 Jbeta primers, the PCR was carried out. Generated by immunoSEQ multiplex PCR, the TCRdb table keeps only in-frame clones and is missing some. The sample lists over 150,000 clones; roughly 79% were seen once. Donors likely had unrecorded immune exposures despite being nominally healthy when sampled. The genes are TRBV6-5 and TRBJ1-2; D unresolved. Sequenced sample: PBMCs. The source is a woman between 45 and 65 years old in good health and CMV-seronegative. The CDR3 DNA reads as TGTGCCAGCAGTTACGAGCCAAACTATGGCTACACCTTC. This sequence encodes CASSYEPNYGYTF.